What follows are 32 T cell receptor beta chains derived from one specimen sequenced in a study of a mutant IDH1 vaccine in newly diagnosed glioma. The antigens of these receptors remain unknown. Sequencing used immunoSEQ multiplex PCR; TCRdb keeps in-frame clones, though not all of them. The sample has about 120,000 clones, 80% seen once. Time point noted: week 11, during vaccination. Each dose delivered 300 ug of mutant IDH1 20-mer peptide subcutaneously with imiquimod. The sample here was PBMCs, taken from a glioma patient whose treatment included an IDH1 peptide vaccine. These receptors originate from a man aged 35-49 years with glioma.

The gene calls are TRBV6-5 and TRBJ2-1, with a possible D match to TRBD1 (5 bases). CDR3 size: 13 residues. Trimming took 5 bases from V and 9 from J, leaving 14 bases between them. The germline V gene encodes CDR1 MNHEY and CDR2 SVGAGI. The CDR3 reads CASSGQGWREQFF. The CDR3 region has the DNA TGTGCCAGCAGTGGGCAGGGCTGGCGTGAGCAGTTCTTC.

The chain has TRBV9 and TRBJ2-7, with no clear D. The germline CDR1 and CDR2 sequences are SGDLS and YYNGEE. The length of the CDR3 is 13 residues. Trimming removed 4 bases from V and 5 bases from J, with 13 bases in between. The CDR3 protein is CASSPGPYDEQYF. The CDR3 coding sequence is TGTGCCAGCAGCCCTGGGCCTTACGACGAGCAGTACTTC.

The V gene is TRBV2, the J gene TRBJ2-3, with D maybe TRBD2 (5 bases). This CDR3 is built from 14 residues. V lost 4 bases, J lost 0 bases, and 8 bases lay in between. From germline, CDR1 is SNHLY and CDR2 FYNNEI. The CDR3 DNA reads TGTGCCAGCAGTGTACTAGAGAGCACAGATACGCAGTATTTT. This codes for CASSVLESTDTQYF.

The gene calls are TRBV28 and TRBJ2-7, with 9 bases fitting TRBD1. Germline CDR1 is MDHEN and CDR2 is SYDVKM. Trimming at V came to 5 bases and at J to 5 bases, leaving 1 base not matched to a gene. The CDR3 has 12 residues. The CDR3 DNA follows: TGTGCCAGCAGTCGGGACAGGGACGAGCAGTACTTC. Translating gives CASSRDRDEQYF.

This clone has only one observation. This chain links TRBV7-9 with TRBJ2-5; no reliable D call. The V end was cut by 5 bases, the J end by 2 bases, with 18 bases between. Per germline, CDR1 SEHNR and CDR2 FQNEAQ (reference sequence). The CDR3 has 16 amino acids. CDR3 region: CASSPPGRVGQETQYF. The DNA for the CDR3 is TGTGCCAGCAGCCCCCCAGGACGGGTTGGGCAAGAGACCCAGTACTTC.

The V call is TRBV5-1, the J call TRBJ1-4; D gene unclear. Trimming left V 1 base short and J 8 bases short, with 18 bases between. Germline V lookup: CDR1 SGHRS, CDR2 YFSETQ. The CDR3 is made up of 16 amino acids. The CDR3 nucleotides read TGCGCCAGCAGCTTGAATTCCCGGCCCCTACGAGAAAAACTGTTTTTT. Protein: CASSLNSRPLREKLFF.

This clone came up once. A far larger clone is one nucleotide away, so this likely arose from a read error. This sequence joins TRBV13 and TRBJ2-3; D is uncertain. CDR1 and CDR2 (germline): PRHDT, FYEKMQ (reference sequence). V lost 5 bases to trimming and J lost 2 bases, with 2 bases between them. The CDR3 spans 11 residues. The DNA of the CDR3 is TGTGCCAGCAGCCACACAGATACGCAGTATTTT. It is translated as CASSHTDTQYF.

The CDR3 bases are TGTGCCAGCAGCTTAAAACAGGGTACAAGGGCCCAGCATTTT. Protein: CASSLKQGTRAQHF. The V and J genes are TRBV5-6 and TRBJ1-5; D is possibly TRBD1 (6 bases). The germline V and J ends were trimmed by 2 bases and 11 bases, with 17 bases remaining between them. This CDR3 has 14 amino acids. Germline V gene data show CDR1 as SGHDT and CDR2 as YYEEEE.

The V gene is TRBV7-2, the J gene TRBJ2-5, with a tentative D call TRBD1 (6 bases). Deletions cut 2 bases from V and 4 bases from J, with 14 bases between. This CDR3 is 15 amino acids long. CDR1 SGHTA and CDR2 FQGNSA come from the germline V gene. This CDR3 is CASSLTGIPRETQYF. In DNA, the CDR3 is TGTGCCAGCAGCTTAACAGGGATTCCTCGAGAGACCCAGTACTTC.

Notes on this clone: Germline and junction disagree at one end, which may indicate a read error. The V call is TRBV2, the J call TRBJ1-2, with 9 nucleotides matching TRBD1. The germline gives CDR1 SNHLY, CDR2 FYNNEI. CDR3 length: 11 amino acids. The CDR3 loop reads CASSKDRGVAF. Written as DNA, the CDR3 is TGTGCCAGCAGTAAAGACAGGGGGGTTGCCTTC. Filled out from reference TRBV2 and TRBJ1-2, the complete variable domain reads EPEVTQTPSHQVTQMGQEVILRCVPISNHLYFYWYRQILGQKVEFLVSFYNNEISEKSEIFDDQFSVERPDGSNFTLKIRSTKLEDSAMYFCASSKDRGVAFGSGTRLTVV.

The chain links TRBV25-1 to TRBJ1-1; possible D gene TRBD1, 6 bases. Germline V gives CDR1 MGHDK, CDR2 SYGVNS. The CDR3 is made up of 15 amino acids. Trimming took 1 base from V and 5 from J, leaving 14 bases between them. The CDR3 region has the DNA TGTGCCAGCAGTGAATGGGGGGCGAAGAGGACTGAAGCTTTCTTT. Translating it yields CASSEWGAKRTEAFF.

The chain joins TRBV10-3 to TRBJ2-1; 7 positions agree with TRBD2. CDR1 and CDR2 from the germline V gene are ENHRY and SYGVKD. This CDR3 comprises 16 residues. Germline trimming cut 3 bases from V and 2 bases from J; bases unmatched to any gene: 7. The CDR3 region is CAISDGGSIAYNEQFF. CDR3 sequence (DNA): TGTGCCATCAGTGACGGCGGGAGCATCGCCTACAATGAGCAGTTCTTC.

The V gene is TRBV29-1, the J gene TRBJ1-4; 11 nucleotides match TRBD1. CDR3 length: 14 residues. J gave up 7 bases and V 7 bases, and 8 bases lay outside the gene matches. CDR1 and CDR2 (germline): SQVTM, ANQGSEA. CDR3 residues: CSAQSGQGVEKLFF. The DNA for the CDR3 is TGCAGCGCGCAATCGGGACAGGGGGTTGAAAAACTGTTTTTT.

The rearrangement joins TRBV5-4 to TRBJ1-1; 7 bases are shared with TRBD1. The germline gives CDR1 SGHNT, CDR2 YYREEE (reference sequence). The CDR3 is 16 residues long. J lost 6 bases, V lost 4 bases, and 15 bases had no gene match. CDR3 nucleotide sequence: TGTGCCAGCAGCCAAGTGATAGGAACAGGGGTGGCTGAAGCTTTCTTT. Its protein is CASSQVIGTGVAEAFF.

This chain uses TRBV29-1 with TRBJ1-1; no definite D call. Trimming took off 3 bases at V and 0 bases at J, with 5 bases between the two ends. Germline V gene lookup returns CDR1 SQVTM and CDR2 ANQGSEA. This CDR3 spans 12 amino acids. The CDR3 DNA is TGCAGCGTTGACACCATGAACACTGAAGCTTTCTTT. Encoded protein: CSVDTMNTEAFF.

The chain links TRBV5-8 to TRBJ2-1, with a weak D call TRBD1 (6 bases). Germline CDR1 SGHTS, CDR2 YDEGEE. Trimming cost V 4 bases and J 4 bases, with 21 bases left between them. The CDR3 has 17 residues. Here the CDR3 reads CASSTPGQMKVYNEQFF. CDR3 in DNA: TGTGCCAGCAGCACCCCGGGACAAATGAAAGTGTACAATGAGCAGTTCTTC.

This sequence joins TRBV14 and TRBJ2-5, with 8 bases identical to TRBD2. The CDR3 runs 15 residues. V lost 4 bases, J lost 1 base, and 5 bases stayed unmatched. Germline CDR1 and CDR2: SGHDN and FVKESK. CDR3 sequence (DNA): TGTGCCAGCAGCCCGCGGGGGGCCCGCCAAGAGACCCAGTACTTC. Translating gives CASSPRGARQETQYF.

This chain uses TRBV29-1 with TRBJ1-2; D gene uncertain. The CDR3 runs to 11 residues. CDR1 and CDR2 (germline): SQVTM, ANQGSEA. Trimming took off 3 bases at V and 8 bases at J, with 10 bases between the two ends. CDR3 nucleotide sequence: TGCAGCGTTGAGGGAGATGGGGGCTACACCTTC. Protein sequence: CSVEGDGGYTF.

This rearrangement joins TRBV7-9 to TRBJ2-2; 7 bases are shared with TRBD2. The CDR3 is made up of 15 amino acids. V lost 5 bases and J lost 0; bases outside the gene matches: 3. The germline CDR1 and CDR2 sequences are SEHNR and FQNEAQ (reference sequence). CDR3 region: CASSRGGPNTGELFF. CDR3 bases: TGTGCCAGCAGCCGCGGGGGACCGAACACCGGGGAGCTGTTTTTT.

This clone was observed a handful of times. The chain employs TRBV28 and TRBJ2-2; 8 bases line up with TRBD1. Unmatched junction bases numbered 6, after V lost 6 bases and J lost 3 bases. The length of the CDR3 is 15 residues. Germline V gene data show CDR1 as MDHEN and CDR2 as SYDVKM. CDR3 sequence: CASRSRQGHTGELFF. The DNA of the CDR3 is TGTGCCAGCAGGTCACGACAGGGGCACACCGGGGAGCTGTTTTTT.

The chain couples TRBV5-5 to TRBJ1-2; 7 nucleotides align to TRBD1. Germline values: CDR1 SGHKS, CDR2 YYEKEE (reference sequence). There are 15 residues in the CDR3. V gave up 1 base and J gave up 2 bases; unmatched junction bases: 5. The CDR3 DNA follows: TGTGCCAGCAGCTTGATACAGGGGCTCAACTATGGCTACACCTTC. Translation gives CASSLIQGLNYGYTF.

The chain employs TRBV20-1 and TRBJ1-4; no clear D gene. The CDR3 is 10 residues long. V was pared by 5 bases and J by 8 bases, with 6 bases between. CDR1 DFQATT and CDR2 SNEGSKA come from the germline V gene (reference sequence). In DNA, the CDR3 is TGCAGTGCTCAGCGGGAAAAACTGTTTTTT. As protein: CSAQREKLFF.

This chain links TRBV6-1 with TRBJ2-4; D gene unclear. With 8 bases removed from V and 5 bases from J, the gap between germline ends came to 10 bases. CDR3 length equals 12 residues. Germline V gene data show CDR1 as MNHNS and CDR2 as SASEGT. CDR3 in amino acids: CASGSVQNIQYF. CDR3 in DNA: TGTGCCAGCGGTTCGGTCCAAAACATTCAGTACTTC.

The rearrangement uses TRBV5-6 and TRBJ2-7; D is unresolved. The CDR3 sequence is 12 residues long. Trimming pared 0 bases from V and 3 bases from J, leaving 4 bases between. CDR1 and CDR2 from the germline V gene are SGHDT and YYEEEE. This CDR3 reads CASSLDGYEQYF. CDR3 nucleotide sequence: TGTGCCAGCAGCTTGGACGGCTACGAGCAGTACTTC. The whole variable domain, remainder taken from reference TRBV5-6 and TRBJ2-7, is DAGVTQSPTHLIKTRGQQVTLRCSPKSGHDTVSWYQQALGQGPQFIFQYYEEEERQRGNFPDRFSGHQFPNYSSELNVNALLLGDSALYLCASSLDGYEQYFGPGTRLTVT.

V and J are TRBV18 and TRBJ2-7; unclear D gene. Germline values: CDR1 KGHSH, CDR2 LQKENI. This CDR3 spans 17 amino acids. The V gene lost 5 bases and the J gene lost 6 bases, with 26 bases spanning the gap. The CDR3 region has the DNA TGTGCCAGCTCAATGAACAGCCCCCTATCAGCTAATAGCGAGCAGTACTTC. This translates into CASSMNSPLSANSEQYF.

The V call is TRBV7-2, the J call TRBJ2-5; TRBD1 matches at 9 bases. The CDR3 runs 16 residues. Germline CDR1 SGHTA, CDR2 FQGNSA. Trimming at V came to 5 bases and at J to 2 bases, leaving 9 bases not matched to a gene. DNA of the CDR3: TGTGCCAGCAGCAAACAGGGGGCTTTCCCTCAAGAGACCCAGTACTTC. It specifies CASSKQGAFPQETQYF.

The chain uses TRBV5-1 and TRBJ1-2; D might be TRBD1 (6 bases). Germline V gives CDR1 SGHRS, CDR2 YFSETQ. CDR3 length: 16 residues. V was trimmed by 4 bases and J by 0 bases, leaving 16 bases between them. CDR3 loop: CASSPAGGGPNYGYTF. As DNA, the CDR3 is TGCGCCAGCAGCCCGGCCGGTGGGGGCCCTAACTATGGCTACACCTTC.

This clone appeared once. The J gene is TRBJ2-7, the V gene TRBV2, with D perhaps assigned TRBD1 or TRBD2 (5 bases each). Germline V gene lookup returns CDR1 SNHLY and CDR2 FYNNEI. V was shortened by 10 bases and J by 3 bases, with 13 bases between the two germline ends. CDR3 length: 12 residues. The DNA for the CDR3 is TGTGCCACGGGACCGATCATCTACGAGCAGTACTTC. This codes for CATGPIIYEQYF.

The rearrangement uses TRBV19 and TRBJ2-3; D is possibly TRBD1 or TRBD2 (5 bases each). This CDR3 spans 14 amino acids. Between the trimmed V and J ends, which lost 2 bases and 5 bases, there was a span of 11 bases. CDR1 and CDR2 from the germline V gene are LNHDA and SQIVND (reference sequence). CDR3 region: CASSITERGDTQYF. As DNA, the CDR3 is TGTGCCAGTAGTATAACGGAGAGGGGAGATACGCAGTATTTT.

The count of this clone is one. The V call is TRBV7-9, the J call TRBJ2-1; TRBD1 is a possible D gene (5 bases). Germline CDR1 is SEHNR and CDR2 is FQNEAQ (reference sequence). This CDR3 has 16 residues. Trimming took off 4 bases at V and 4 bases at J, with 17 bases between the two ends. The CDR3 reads CASSSSDSLYYNEQFF. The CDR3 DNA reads TGTGCCAGCAGCTCTTCCGACAGCTTATATTACAATGAGCAGTTCTTC.

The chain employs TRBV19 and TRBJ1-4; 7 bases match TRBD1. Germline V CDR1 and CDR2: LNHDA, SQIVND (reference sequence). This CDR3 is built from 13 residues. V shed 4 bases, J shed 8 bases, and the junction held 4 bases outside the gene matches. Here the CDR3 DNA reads TGTGCCAGTAGTAGACAGGGTCGAGAAAAACTGTTTTTT. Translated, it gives CASSRQGREKLFF.

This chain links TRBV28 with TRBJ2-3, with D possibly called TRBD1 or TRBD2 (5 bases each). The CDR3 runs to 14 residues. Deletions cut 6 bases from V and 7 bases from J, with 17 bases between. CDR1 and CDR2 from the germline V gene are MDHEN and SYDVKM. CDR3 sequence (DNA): TGTGCCAGCAGCTCGCTCGGGACCGACCATACGCAGTATTTT. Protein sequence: CASSSLGTDHTQYF.